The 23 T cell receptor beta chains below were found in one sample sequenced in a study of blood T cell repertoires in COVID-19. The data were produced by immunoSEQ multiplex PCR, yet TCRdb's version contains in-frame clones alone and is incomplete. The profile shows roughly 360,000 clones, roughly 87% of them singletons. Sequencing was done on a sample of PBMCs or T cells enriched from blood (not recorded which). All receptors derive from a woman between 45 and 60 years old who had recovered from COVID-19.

The CDR3 reads CASSQNQGVGGANVLTF. The CDR3 DNA sequence: TGTGCCAGCAGCCAAAATCAGGGCGTGGGGGGGGCCAACGTCCTGACTTTC. The chain links TRBV3-1 (or the pseudogene TRBV3-2) to TRBJ2-6; maybe TRBD1 (5 bases). Germline V gene data show CDR1 as LGHDT and CDR2 as YNNKEL (reference sequence). The CDR3 is 17 residues long. V was shortened by 2 bases and J by 4 bases, with 15 bases between the two germline ends.

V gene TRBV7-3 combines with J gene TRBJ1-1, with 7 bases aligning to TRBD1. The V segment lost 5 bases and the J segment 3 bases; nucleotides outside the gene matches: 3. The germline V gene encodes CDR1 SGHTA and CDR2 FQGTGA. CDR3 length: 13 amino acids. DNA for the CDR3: TGTGCCAGCAGCCGGACAGGACACACTGAAGCTTTCTTT. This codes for CASSRTGHTEAFF.

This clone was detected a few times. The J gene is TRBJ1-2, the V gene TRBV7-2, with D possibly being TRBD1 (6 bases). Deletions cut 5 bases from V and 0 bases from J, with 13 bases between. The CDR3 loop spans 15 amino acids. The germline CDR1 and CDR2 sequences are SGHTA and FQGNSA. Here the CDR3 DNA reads TGTGCCAGCAGCGTAGAATGGACAGCTAACTATGGCTACACCTTC. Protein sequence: CASSVEWTANYGYTF.

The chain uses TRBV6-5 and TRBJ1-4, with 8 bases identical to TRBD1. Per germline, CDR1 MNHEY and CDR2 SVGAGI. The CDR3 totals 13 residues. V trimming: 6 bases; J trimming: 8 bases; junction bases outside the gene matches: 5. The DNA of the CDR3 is TGTGCCAGCAGGGACAGGGTAGGCGAAAAACTGTTTTTT. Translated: CASRDRVGEKLFF.

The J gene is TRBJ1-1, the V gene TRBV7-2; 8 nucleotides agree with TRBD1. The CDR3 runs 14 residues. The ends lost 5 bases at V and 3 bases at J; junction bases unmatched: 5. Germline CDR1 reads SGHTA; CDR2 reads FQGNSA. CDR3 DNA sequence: TGTGCCAGCAGCACCGGACAGGGACACACTGAAGCTTTCTTT. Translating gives CASSTGQGHTEAFF.

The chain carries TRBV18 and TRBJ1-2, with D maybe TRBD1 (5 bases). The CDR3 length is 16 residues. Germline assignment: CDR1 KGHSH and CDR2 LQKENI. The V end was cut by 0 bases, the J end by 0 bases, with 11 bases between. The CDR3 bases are TGTGCCAGCTCACCACCGGGCAGGGTAGCTAACTATGGCTACACCTTC. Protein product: CASSPPGRVANYGYTF.

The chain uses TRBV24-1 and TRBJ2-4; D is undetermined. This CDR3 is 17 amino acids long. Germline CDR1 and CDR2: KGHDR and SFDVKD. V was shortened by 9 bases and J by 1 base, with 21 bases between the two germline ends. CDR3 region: CATPDPHTAQAKNIQYF. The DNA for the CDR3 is TGTGCCACCCCTGACCCCCACACGGCACAGGCCAAAAACATTCAGTACTTC.

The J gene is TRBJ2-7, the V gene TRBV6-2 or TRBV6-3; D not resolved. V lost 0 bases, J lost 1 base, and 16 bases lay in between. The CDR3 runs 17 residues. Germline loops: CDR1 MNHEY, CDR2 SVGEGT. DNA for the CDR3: TGTGCCAGCAGTTACTCGCTTATTCTAGGTACGTCCTACGAGCAGTACTTC. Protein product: CASSYSLILGTSYEQYF.

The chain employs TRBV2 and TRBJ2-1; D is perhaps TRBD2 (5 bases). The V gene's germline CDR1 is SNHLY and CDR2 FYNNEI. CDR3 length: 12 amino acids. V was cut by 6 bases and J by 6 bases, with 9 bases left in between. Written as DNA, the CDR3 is TGTGCCAGCAGCGGGATTATCAATGAGCAGTTCTTC. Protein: CASSGIINEQFF.

CDR3 sequence: CASSSQGAPPYEQYF. In DNA form, the CDR3 reads TGTGCCAGCAGCAGCCAGGGGGCCCCTCCCTACGAGCAGTACTTC. The genes are TRBV7-2 and TRBJ2-7, with 8 bases aligning to TRBD1. The V segment lost 5 bases and the J segment 2 bases; nucleotides outside the gene matches: 8. Germline-derived CDR1 and CDR2 are SGHTA and FQGNSA. The CDR3 is 15 amino acids.

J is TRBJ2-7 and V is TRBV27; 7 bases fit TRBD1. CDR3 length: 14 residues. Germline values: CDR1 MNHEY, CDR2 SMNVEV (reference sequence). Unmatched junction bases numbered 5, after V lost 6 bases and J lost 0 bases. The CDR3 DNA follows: TGTGCCAGCAGCTGGGACAGCAGCTCCTACGAGCAGTACTTC. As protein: CASSWDSSSYEQYF.

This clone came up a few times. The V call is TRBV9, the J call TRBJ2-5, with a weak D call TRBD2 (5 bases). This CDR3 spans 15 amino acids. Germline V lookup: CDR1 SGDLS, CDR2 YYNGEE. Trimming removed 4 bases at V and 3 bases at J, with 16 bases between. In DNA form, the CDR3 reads TGTGCCAGCAGCCCCCGGGCCTGGGGAGAAGAGACCCAGTACTTC. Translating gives CASSPRAWGEETQYF.

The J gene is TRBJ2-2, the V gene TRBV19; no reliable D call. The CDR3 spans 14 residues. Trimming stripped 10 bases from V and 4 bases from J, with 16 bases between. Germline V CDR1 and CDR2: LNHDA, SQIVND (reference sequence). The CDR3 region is CATTPTRSTGELFF. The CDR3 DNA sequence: TGTGCCACCACCCCAACAAGAAGCACCGGGGAGCTGTTTTTT. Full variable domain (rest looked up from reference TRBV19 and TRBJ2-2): DGGITQSPKYLFRKEGQNVTLSCEQNLNHDAMYWYRQDPGQGLRLIYYSQIVNDFQKGDIAEGYSVSREKKESFPLTVTSAQKNPTAFYLCATTPTRSTGELFFGEGSRLTVL.

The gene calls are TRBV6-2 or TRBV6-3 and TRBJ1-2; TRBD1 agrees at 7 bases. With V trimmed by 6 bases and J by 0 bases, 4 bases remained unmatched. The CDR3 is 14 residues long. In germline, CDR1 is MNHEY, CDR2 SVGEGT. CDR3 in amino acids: CASSIGTANYGYTF. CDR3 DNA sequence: TGTGCCAGCAGCATCGGGACAGCTAACTATGGCTACACCTTC.

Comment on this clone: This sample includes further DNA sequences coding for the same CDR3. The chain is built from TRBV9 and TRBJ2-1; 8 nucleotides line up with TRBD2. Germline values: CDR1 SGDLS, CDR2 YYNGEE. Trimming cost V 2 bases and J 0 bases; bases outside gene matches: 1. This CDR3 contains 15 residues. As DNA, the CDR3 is TGTGCCAGCAGCGTTCTAGCGGGCTCCTACAATGAGCAGTTCTTC. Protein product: CASSVLAGSYNEQFF.

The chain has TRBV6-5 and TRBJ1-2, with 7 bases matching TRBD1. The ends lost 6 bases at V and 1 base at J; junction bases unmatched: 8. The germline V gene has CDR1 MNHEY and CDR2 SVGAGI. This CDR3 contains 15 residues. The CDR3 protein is CASSSSWDSNYGYTF. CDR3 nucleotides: TGTGCCAGCAGCAGCTCTTGGGACAGTAACTATGGCTACACCTTC.

In DNA form, the CDR3 reads TGTGCCAGCAGCCAAGGGCTAGCGGGTTCTAATACGCAGTATTTT. It codes for CASSQGLAGSNTQYF. The genes are TRBV3-1 (or the pseudogene TRBV3-2) and TRBJ2-3; 8 bases align to TRBD2. This CDR3 is 15 amino acids long. From germline, CDR1 is LGHDT and CDR2 YNNKEL (reference sequence). The junction had 7 bases not matched to a gene; V was cut back by 1 base and J by 7 bases.

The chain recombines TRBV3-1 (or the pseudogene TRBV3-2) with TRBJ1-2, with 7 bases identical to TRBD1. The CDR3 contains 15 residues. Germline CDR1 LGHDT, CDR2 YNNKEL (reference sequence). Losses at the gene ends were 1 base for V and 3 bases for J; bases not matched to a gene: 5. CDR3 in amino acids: CASSQGGQTYYGYTF. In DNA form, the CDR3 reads TGTGCCAGCAGCCAAGGGGGACAGACGTACTATGGCTACACCTTC.

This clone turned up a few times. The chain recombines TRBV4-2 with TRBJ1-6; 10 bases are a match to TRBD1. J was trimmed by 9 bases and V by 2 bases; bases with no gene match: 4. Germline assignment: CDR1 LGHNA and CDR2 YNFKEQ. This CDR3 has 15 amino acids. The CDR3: CASSQTTGGASPLHF. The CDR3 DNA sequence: TGTGCCAGCAGCCAAACGACAGGGGGCGCTTCACCCCTCCACTTT.

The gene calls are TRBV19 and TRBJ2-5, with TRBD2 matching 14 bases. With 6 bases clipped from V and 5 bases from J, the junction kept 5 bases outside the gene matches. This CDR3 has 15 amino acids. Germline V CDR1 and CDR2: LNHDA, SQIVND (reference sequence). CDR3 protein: CASSAGLAGAETQYF. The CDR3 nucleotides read TGTGCCAGTAGCGCGGGACTAGCGGGGGCGGAGACCCAGTACTTC.

The CDR3: CASSDRGRTEAFF. The CDR3 DNA reads TGTGCCAGCAGTGACCGGGGGAGGACTGAAGCTTTCTTT. This rearrangement joins TRBV2 to TRBJ1-1, with D tentatively TRBD1 (5 bases). This CDR3 is 13 amino acids long. The V gene lost 3 bases and the J gene lost 5 bases, with 10 bases spanning the gap. Germline CDR1 reads SNHLY; CDR2 reads FYNNEI.

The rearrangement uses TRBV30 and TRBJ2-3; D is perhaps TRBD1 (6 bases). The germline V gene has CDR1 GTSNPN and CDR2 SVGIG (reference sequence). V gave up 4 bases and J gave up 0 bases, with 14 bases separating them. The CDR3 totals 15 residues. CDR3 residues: CAWTPGQGSTDTQYF. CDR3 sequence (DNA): TGTGCCTGGACCCCAGGGCAGGGGAGCACAGATACGCAGTATTTT. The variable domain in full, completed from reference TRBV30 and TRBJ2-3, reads SQTIHQWPATLVQPVGSPLSLECTVEGTSNPNLYWYRQAAGRGLQLLFYSVGIGQISSEVPQNLSASRPQDRQFILSSKKLLLSDSGFYLCAWTPGQGSTDTQYFGPGTRLTVL.

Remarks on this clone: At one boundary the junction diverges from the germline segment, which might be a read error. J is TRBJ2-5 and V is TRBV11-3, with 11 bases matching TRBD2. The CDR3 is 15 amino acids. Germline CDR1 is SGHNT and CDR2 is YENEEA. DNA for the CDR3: TGTGCCAGCACCTTAGCGGGGGGGCCTCTAGAGACCCAGTACTTC. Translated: CASTLAGGPLETQYF.